Listed below are T cell receptor beta chains from one sample, sequenced in a study of identical twins. Using its own MiXCR run on the 5' RACE reads, TCRdb lists one record per CDR3 protein. The repertoire holds 450,000 or so distinct CDR3 sequences, with about 18% as singletons. The source material was naive T cells sorted from blood. These receptors were obtained from a man in his fifties or sixties in good health. CDR3s include the opening cysteine and the closing phenylalanine or tryptophan.

>TRBV15
CATSSLGQAYNEQFF
>TRBV7-2
CASSTVMSNTEAFF
>TRBV20-1
CSAFLRDRASYNSPLHF
>TRBV6-1
CASRRPGQIIYNEQFF
>TRBV4-3
CASSQAAGGVEGGYTF
>TRBV2
CASSGPGTNSPLHF
>TRBV7-2
CASSLGEIVPGNSPLHF
>TRBV6-5
CASSYSGGQGGNYGYTF
>TRBV4-3
CASSQDRNSVVSEQFF
>TRBV2
CASSEVRVFNTEAFF
>TRBV4-1
CASSQDLSRGLRETQYF
>TRBV12-3/TRBV12-4
CASRQGENTGELFF
>TRBV7-9
CASSLALASGANVLTF
>TRBV27
CASSLGYDGVNSYEQYF
>TRBV21-1
CASSKVPDKPSQETQYF